These T cell receptor beta chains were read from a single sample in a study of T cells in Graves' hyperthyroidism and ophthalmopathy. TCRdb recomputed calls from the multiplex PCR reads with MiXCR, one row per CDR3 protein. This table holds around 800,000 distinct CDR3 sequences, approximately 40% found once. Sample: blood. The source of these receptors is a man aged 18 to 30 with Graves' hyperthyroidism. The CDR3 runs from the conserved cysteine through the conserved F or W. The order of the fields is V gene, clone size, J gene, D gene, CDR3 DNA, CDR3 protein. A D gene is named only where the DNA matches it firmly. For some rows the clone size is stated as once, few or many, or as a class when expanded; others skip it.

TRBV29-1	NA	TRBJ1-1	NA	TGCAGCGCTCTCCCCGGGGGATACACTGAAGCTTTCTTT	CSALPGGYTEAFF
TRBV12-3/TRBV12-4	NA	TRBJ1-1	NA	TGTGCCAGCACCCCCAGCGGGAACACTGAAGCTTTCTTT	CASTPSGNTEAFF
TRBV29-1	few	TRBJ2-7	TRBD2	TGCAGCGCCGGACTAGCGGGGCCCTACGAGCAGTACTTC	CSAGLAGPYEQYF
TRBV5-5	few	TRBJ1-2	TRBD1	TGTGCCAGCAGCTCCCTCGACAGGGATGGCTACACCTTC	CASSSLDRDGYTF
TRBV20-1	many	TRBJ2-6	NA	TGCAGTGCTAGAGATCGTCGGGTCTCTGGGGCCAACGTCCTGACTTTC	CSARDRRVSGANVLTF
TRBV12-3/TRBV12-4	NA	TRBJ2-7	NA	TGTGCCAGCACTCCGCCGGAGGGCCAAGTAAAGCAGTACTTC	CASTPPEGQVKQYF
TRBV2	NA	TRBJ1-6	NA	TGTGCCAGCAGTGAAGGCGGGCAGGGACATTCACCCCTCCACTTT	CASSEGGQGHSPLHF
TRBV5-1	many	TRBJ1-4	NA	TGCGCCAGCAGCTTGGACGGTACGGATGAAAAACTGTTTTTT	CASSLDGTDEKLFF
TRBV19	NA	TRBJ1-1	TRBD1	TGTGCCAGTAGTTTCGGACAGGGGGGCTCTTTCTTT	CASSFGQGGSFF
TRBV2	many	TRBJ1-5	TRBD1	TGTGCCAGCAGAGATGGGACAGGGGGCAATCAGCCCCAGCATTTT	CASRDGTGGNQPQHF
TRBV12-3/TRBV12-4	NA	TRBJ1-5	NA	TGTGCCAGCAGTTTATACGGCGCCAATCAGCCCCAGCATTTT	CASSLYGANQPQHF